This paragraph reports one T cell receptor (beta chain). Its antigen is as yet unknown. This entry is derived from a study of human CD8 memory T cell subsets. The study's findings and limits: Stem-like memory T cells matched precursor exhausted T cells in high diversity, which effector memory cells lacked. From the Chao1 estimates, stem-like memory T cells appeared to be more diverse than precursor exhausted T cells.

Sequencing libraries of TCR beta were made by UMI-labeled 5' RACE. Reanalyzing the 5' RACE reads, TCRdb keeps one entry per CDR3 protein, without DNA. The table counts some 5,400 distinct CDR3 sequences; about 35% lies in the top ten. Germline V gene lookup returns CDR1 LNHNV and CDR2 YYDKDF (reference sequence). There are 13 residues in the CDR3. The sample consisted of CD8+ effector memory T cells (TEM) sorted from PBMCs. Subset in this sample: effector memory CD8 T cells, CCR7- CD45RO+ CD95+. The sequence was collected from a human donor in good health. The chain uses TRBV15 and TRBJ2-7; TCRdb picks TRBD1, but there is no DNA to check that call. CDR3 residues: CATGRGQGYEQYF. Using reference TRBV15 and TRBJ2-7 for the parts outside the CDR3, the full variable domain is DAMVIQNPRYQVTQFGKPVTLSCSQTLNHNVMYWYQQKSSQAPKLLFHYYDKDFNNEADTPDNFQSRRPNTSFCFLDIRSPGLGDTAMYLCATGRGQGYEQYFGPGTRLTVT.